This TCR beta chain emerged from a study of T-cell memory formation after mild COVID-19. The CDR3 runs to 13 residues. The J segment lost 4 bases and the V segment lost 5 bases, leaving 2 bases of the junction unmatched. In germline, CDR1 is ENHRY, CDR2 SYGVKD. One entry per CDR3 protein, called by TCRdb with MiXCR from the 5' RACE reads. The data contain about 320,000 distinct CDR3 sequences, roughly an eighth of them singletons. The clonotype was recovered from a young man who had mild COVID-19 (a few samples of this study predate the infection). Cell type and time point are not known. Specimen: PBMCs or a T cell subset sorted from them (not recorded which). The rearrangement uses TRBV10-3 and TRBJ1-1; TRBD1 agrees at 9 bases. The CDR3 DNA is TGTGCCATCAGTCGGGACAGGGCCACTGAAGCTTTCTTT. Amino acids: CAISRDRATEAFF.